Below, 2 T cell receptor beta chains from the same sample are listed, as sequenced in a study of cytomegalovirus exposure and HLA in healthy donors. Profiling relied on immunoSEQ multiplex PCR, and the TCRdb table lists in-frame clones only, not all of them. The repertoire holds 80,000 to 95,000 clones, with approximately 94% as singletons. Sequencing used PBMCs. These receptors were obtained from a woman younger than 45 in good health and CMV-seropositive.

For the CDR3, the DNA is TGTGCCAGCAGTTTCAGCGGCTACACAGATACGCAGTATTTT. Protein product: CASSFSGYTDTQYF. The V and J genes are TRBV28 and TRBJ2-3; perhaps TRBD2 as D (5 bases). The CDR3 covers 14 residues. In germline, CDR1 is MDHEN, CDR2 SYDVKM. V was shortened by 3 bases and J by 2 bases, with 9 bases between the two germline ends.

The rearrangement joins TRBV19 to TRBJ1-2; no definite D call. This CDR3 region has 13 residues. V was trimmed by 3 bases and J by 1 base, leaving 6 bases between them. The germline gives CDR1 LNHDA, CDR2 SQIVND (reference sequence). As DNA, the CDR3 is TGTGCCAGTAGTATGGGCAGTAACTATGGCTACACCTTC. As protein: CASSMGSNYGYTF.